This T cell receptor (beta chain) was sequenced for a study of cytomegalovirus exposure and HLA in healthy donors (dated by TCRdb to 2016 to 2017). Notes on the research overall: In an earlier analysis of 450 to 750 of the donors, 276 Gb of sequence data and 120 million or so unique TCR beta sequences from 150 million to 200 million T cells were reported. Roughly 300 gigabases of sequencing data and 70 million to 100 million unique TCR sequences were included in an early release covering 550 to 650 HLA-typed donors. Of the approximately 400 genotyped donors, over 65% fell in the genetic ancestry cluster associated with self-reported Caucasian donors. The study aimed to test whether cataloging public T cell receptors could reveal signatures of past pathogen exposure. The study profiled the T cell repertoires of more than 500 subjects by immunosequencing and related them to cytomegalovirus serostatus. In addition to the first cohort of around 670 subjects, a separate validation cohort of under 150 different subjects was used. To predict cytomegalovirus infection status, the study brought together high-throughput TCR immunosequencing, statistical association of individual TCRs with disease status, and machine learning. A later analysis re-examined previously published TCR beta repertoires from 500 to 700 donors and added high-resolution HLA genotyping to investigate patterns of TCR occurrence. The later analysis used no new phenotypic data to find candidate immune exposures, relying instead on TCR beta sequences and their occurrence across donors. An earlier analysis of 587 of the donors used high-throughput TCR beta sequencing to judge whether each TCR beta V gene segment behaved as functional or pseudogenic. Donor age, sex, ethnicity and CMV serostatus were compiled alongside the repertoire data. Genome-wide SNP genotypes for about 65% of the 666 donors were used in a later genetic analysis, which treated that subset as a discovery cohort. Every discovery cohort repertoire had been produced on one sequencing platform. HLA typing covered class I and class II loci at four-digit resolution. Typing coverage differed by locus: A, B, C, DRB1 and DQB1 were typed in about 620-630 donors, DQA1 in about 550, DPA1 in some 610, and DPB1 in around 490. Because of strong linkage in the cohort, five DR-DQ haplotypes were treated as single units for association and clustering. Among 300 to 450 genotyped donors of the cohort, an average of approximately 240,000 unique TCR beta nucleotide sequences were sequenced per donor, roughly 20% of them non-productive. Here is what the overall study found, with its caveats: The classifier was reported to diagnose cytomegalovirus status with high specificity and sensitivity in both the original cohort and the validation cohort. Assigning TCR associations to individual alleles was difficult when HLA alleles, especially DR and DQ, strongly co-occurred. Presence/absence analyses assumed roughly uniform sequencing depth across donors, an assumption that may not hold. A further reported finding was that TCR beta sequences accurately predicted the HLA-A and HLA-B alleles for most subjects in the first cohort. In a later analysis, several top co-occurrence clusters were reported to appear linked to parvovirus B19, influenza, CMV and Epstein-Barr virus. A later analysis found that HLA-associated TCR beta chains were more clonally expanded and had lower generation probabilities than equally common non-associated chains. A later analysis associated roughly 17,000 TCR beta sequences with specific HLA alleles at a false discovery rate of 0.05. Most TCR sequences were observed very rarely across donors, whereas some public TCRs were present in many individuals. The study gave a list of under 200 TCR beta chains associated with cytomegalovirus. Correlated functional status among segregating V segments might reflect linkage disequilibrium, but an unknown experimental factor could not be ruled out. This cohort had only TCR beta chains sequenced, and the lack of alpha or paired-chain data limited which features could be detected. The earlier analysis of 587 of the donors excluded some 16 rarely observed V segments, including chromosome 9 orphons, because counts were too low. In an earlier analysis of about 540 of the donors, most TCR beta V segments were observed in productive rearrangements about 87% or about 30% of the time, broadly matching IMGT annotations. The authors suggested that the approach could potentially be extended to other disease states and immunological phenotypes. Because some donors lacked HLA typing at each locus, the association tests relied only on the typed subset. Three of the identified cytomegalovirus-associated TCR beta chains were confirmed in vitro to be specific for cytomegalovirus antigens. According to a later genetic analysis, donors in an Asian-associated ancestry cluster had fewer N-insertions in productive TCRs than the approximately 650-donor mean. The only immune exposure information available for the cohort was CMV serostatus. A later analysis found that most CMV-associated TCR beta chains appeared HLA-restricted, with HLA associations seemingly driven largely by CMV exposure. A cluster of highly shared sequence variants was judged likely to be a technical artifact of the sequencing pipeline. V-gene and J-gene trimming of TCR beta chains was associated with a missense DCLRE1C variant in a later genetic analysis, and the association was replicated in an independent cohort. In a later analysis, the rate of TCR association differed among HLA loci, with DRB1 alleles having the most associated TCRs and HLA-C alleles having the fewest.

The cohort comprised 710 or so healthy bone marrow donors. All cohort members were sampled while nominally healthy, although unrecorded immune exposures were likely present. The donor tested CMV seronegative and was one of the 352 seronegative cohort members. A peripheral blood sample was collected from each donor, and TCR beta sequencing was performed on peripheral blood mononuclear cells. The Qiagen DNeasy Blood Extraction Kit was used to extract genomic DNA from the blood cell samples. About this clone itself: Its antigen has not been determined. No much larger clonotype is one base removed from it; base qualities were not supplied.

The protocol used for the library was the immunoSEQ multiplex PCR assay. The multiplex PCR relied on a mix of 60 forward primers for TCR Vbeta segments and 13 reverse primers for TCR Jbeta segments. A multiplex PCR assay on genomic DNA amplified the CDR3 region of rearranged TCR beta genes. Amplified TCR beta libraries were sequenced as 87-base-pair reads on the Illumina HiSeq System. The study's own analysis went as follows. A later analysis counted tens of millions of unique TCR beta chains across the approximately 700 repertoires, and roughly 10 million of these chains were shared by at least two donors. Raw reads were error-corrected and collapsed into unique sequences with a nearest-neighbor algorithm that merged closely related sequences to remove PCR and sequencing errors. Alignment of CDR3 sequences to IMGT reference sequences was used to assign V, D and J gene segments. For a sequence to be retained, a match of at least six nucleotides to both a V gene segment and a J gene segment was required. Rearrangements were classified as productive when the CDR3 lacked stop codons and remained in frame with V and J, and all other rearrangements were classified as non-productive. CDR3 was defined by IMGT convention, running from the second conserved V-encoded cysteine to the conserved J-encoded phenylalanine. In an earlier analysis of approximately 500 of the donors, sequences lacking an unambiguous match to a single V gene segment were excluded. An earlier analysis of a few hundred of the donors called V segments functional above 56.7% productive rearrangements and segregating when the between-donor standard deviation exceeded 5%. A statistical classification framework was developed to diagnose cytomegalovirus status using the catalog of TCR beta chain sequences. A later analysis assigned V and J genes by comparing TCR nucleotide sequences with IMGT/GENE-DB human TR gene sequences. In a later analysis, CDR3 sequences and most-parsimonious VDJ recombination scenarios were assigned using the TCRdist pipeline. A later analysis defined each TCR beta chain by its CDR3 amino acid sequence plus V-gene family, and excluded reads lacking a unique V-gene family. In a later analysis, approximately 640 highly shared, low-generation-probability nucleotide sequences were removed to address suspected cross-contamination and a sequencing artifact. In a later analysis, a clonal expansion index for each public chain was calculated from normalized within-repertoire ranks of inferred template counts. A later analysis computed generation probabilities with a VDJ recombination model fitted to out-of-frame rearrangements, and checked the results against IGoR. Hypergeometric tests were used in a later analysis to score TCR-TCR, TCR-HLA and TCR-CMV co-occurrence, with a repertoire-size bias correction applied to the TCR pairs. In a later analysis, false discovery rates were estimated by permuting HLA or CMV assignments 20 times. In a later analysis, co-occurring TCRs were grouped with DBSCAN, and TCRdist sequence similarity was added when clustering was performed within HLA-allele-positive subsets. Repertoires with fewer than 30,000 or more than 120,000 public chains were left out of co-occurrence clustering, as were about 5 repertoires with anomalous nucleotide sharing. Entries here come from immuneACCESS through TCRdb and include only in-frame sequences with V and J called. Some clones fail to appear in such tables; in the studies checked, an unresolved V gene covers under half of the shortfall, and the cause of the remainder is unknown. The V and J calls and the clone size are those of that table, but D and trimming were determined from the DNA. Within this sample are some 140,000 clones, with 77% of them counted one time only. The ten most abundant clones make up approximately 2% of the sample.

This sequence originates from a man younger than 45 in good health and CMV-seronegative. Input material: PBMCs.

For the CDR3, the sequence is CATRLADNTGELFF. The nucleotides read TGCGCCACGCGACTAGCAGACAACACCGGGGAGCTGTTTTTT. The chain is encoded by TRBV10-2 joined to TRBJ2-2; TRBD2 agrees with 7 junctional bases. The germline V end is reduced by 10 bases and the J end by 2 bases; junction bases left unmatched: 7. The CDR3 runs 14 amino acids, cysteine and phenylalanine included. Just CDR3 DNA is preserved here, 42 bases in frame from base 1. From a lookup of the germline V gene, CDR1 and CDR2 are WSHSY and SAAADI.